The text below deals with one T cell receptor beta chain. This sample stems from a study of identical twins. TCRdb passed the 5' RACE reads through MiXCR, listing each CDR3 protein once. This sample has about 280,000 distinct CDR3 sequences, with about 8% found just once. CDR1 and CDR2 from the germline V gene are SEHNR and FQNEAQ (reference sequence). Unmatched junction bases numbered 15, after V lost 3 bases and J lost 10 bases. The CDR3 totals 17 residues. The sample also formed part of further work on yellow fever vaccine responses in identical twins.

Sample: memory (CD45RO+) T cells sorted from blood. This clonotype was sampled from a woman aged 18-29 years in good health. This rearrangement joins TRBV7-9 to TRBJ1-6, with 7 nucleotides matching TRBD1. This CDR3 is CASSLITQGRQRSPLHF. The CDR3 DNA sequence: TGTGCCAGCAGCTTGATCACACAGGGGCGACAAAGGTCACCCCTCCACTTT.